The source of this TCR beta chain is a study of tumor and adjacent non-tumor tissue in lung cancer. Germline CDR1 reads DFQATT; CDR2 reads SNEGSKA (reference sequence). The V end was cut by 5 bases, the J end by 0 bases, with 8 bases between. This CDR3 comprises 13 residues. This clonotype was seen ten or more times. TCRbeta libraries were built with three rounds of nested PCR, modified from ARM-PCR. TCRdb redid the calling of the multiplex PCR reads with MiXCR, one entry per CDR3 protein. The sample lists roughly 120,000 distinct CDR3 sequences, roughly 75% occurring once. RNA was extracted from bulk tissue without any cell sorting. Between August and November 2014, newly diagnosed, chemotherapy-naive lung cancer patients underwent thoracic surgery in China.

This TCR derives from a woman aged 60-70 years with non-small cell lung cancer. Sequencing input: lung tumor tissue. The V call is TRBV20-1, the J call TRBJ2-4; no reliable D call. The CDR3 nucleotides are TGCAGTGCTTCTCCCATAGCCAAAAACATTCAGTACTTC. Translated, it gives CSASPIAKNIQYF.